The 29 T cell receptor beta chains below come from one sample, sequenced in a study of blood T cell repertoires in COVID-19. Assay used: immunoSEQ multiplex PCR; TCRdb lists only in-frame clones, some missing. This table holds 71,000 or so clones, roughly 80% found once. The sample was peripheral blood. These receptors all come from a man aged 65 to 79 with acute or convalescent COVID-19.

The CDR3 coding sequence is TGTGCCAGCAGCCCAGCTGGGGCCAACGTCCTGACTTTC. This gives the protein CASSPAGANVLTF. The V call is TRBV2, the J call TRBJ2-6, with D unresolved. This CDR3 is built from 13 residues. Looked up from germline, CDR1 is SNHLY and CDR2 is FYNNEI. V lost 6 bases and J lost 2, with 5 bases in between.

V and J are TRBV6-4 and TRBJ2-4, with D uncertain. CDR3 length: 9 residues. V lost 2 bases and J lost 16, with 6 bases in between. Germline V gene lookup returns CDR1 MRHNA and CDR2 SNTAGT. The CDR3 loop reads CASSDPLYF. CDR3 coding DNA: TGTGCCAGCAGTGACCCGCTATACTTC.

The chain is built from TRBV6-1 and TRBJ1-1; D ambiguous. The CDR3 totals 13 residues. The ends were cut back, 1 base at V and 0 bases at J, with 3 bases in the middle. Germline assignment: CDR1 MNHNS and CDR2 SASEGT. The CDR3 sequence is CASSEGLNTEAFF. CDR3 nucleotides: TGTGCCAGCAGTGAAGGGCTGAACACTGAAGCTTTCTTT.

The chain uses TRBV18 and TRBJ1-2, with D hard to call. The CDR3 length is 16 residues. The V gene's germline CDR1 is KGHSH and CDR2 LQKENI. V lost 3 bases, J lost 1 base, and 15 bases lay in between. In nucleotides, the CDR3 is TGTGCCAGCTCACCTTTCGTCGGGGATTTTAACTATGGCTACACCTTC. Translating gives CASSPFVGDFNYGYTF.

The rearrangement links TRBV25-1 to TRBJ2-1; possibly TRBD2 for D (5 bases). V was pared by 7 bases and J by 10 bases, with 17 bases between. The CDR3 has 13 amino acids. CDR1 MGHDK and CDR2 SYGVNS come from the germline V gene. The CDR3 DNA reads as TGTGCCAGCAACTCCGGGAAATCCACCGAGCAGTTCTTC. Amino acid sequence: CASNSGKSTEQFF. Using reference TRBV25-1 and TRBJ2-1 for the parts outside the CDR3, the full variable domain is EADIYQTPRYLVIGTGKKITLECSQTMGHDKMYWYQQDPGMELHLIHYSYGVNSTEKGDLSSESTVSRIRTEHFPLTLESARPSHTSQYLCASNSGKSTEQFFGPGTRLTVL.

The count of this clone is one. The genes are TRBV5-1 and TRBJ1-3, with D maybe TRBD1 (5 bases). CDR1 is SGHRS, CDR2 YFSETQ, per germline. The CDR3 sequence is 15 residues long. V shed 0 bases and J shed 4 bases, with 11 bases lying between them. CDR3 sequence reads: CASSLVGGSGNTIYF. In DNA form, the CDR3 reads TGCGCCAGCAGCTTGGTCGGGGGGTCCGGAAACACCATATATTTT. Full variable domain (missing parts from reference TRBV5-1 and TRBJ1-3): KAGVTQTPRYLIKTRGQQVTLSCSPISGHRSVSWYQQTPGQGLQFLFEYFSETQRNKGNFPGRFSGRQFSNSRSEMNVSTLELGDSALYLCASSLVGGSGNTIYFGEGSWLTVV.

The rearrangement uses TRBV5-1 and TRBJ2-2; possible D gene TRBD2, 5 bases. Germline assignment: CDR1 SGHRS and CDR2 YFSETQ. V was pared by 2 bases and J by 0 bases, with 5 bases between. CDR3 length equals 14 residues. This CDR3 is CASSFGANTGELFF. CDR3 in DNA: TGCGCCAGCAGCTTCGGGGCGAACACCGGGGAGCTGTTTTTT.

This chain joins TRBV12-3 or TRBV12-4 and TRBJ2-5; perhaps TRBD1 as D (6 bases). CDR3 size: 13 residues. V was clipped by 4 bases and J by 7 bases, with 13 bases between them. This CDR3 reads CASSYKGDGTQYF. For the CDR3, the DNA is TGTGCCAGCAGTTACAAGGGGGACGGGACCCAGTACTTC.

The chain couples TRBV7-2 to TRBJ2-5, with 7 bases that match TRBD2. The germline V gene encodes CDR1 SGHTA and CDR2 FQGNSA. J was trimmed by 1 base and V by 0 bases; bases with no gene match: 5. This CDR3 contains 16 residues. The CDR3 bases are TGTGCCAGCAGCTTAGCGAAAGCTAGCGGCCAAGAGACCCAGTACTTC. It is translated as CASSLAKASGQETQYF.

The chain carries TRBV14 and TRBJ2-7; TRBD2 matches at 12 bases. Germline values: CDR1 SGHDN, CDR2 FVKESK. There are 16 residues in the CDR3. Trimming removed 5 bases from V and 4 bases from J; junction bases left unmatched: 9. Written as DNA, the CDR3 is TGTGCCAGCAGCTTAAGGACTAGCGGGATACGTTACGAGCAGTACTTC. Its translation: CASSLRTSGIRYEQYF.

This clone has just one count. CDR3 region: CASSNTGPNQPQHF. In DNA form, the CDR3 reads TGTGCCAGTAGTAACACAGGGCCCAATCAGCCCCAGCATTTT. The rearrangement uses TRBV19 and TRBJ1-5, with a weak D call TRBD1 (6 bases). Germline V lookup: CDR1 LNHDA, CDR2 SQIVND (reference sequence). CDR3 size: 14 residues. V lost 4 bases and J lost 3, with 10 bases in between.

CDR3 in amino acids: CASSIGGWSGANVLTF. The CDR3 DNA follows: TGTGCCAGTAGTATCGGGGGGTGGTCTGGGGCCAACGTCCTGACTTTC. The chain carries TRBV19 and TRBJ2-6, with 7 bases lining up with TRBD2. CDR1 is LNHDA, CDR2 SQIVND, per germline (reference sequence). The CDR3 runs 16 residues. V lost 3 bases, J lost 1 base, and 3 bases stayed unmatched.

V gene TRBV20-1 combines with J gene TRBJ2-1, with 9 bases fitting TRBD2. Germline V gene lookup returns CDR1 DFQATT and CDR2 SNEGSKA (reference sequence). The CDR3 has 16 residues. Trimming removed 3 bases from V and 10 bases from J; junction bases left unmatched: 16. The DNA for the CDR3 is TGCAGTGCTAGTCGGAACGGTGGACTAGCGCTAAGAGAGCAGTTCTTC. This translates into CSASRNGGLALREQFF.

This clone was observed a single time. The chain combines TRBV3-1 (or the pseudogene TRBV3-2) with TRBJ1-1; TRBD1 agrees at 7 bases. The germline V gene has CDR1 LGHDT and CDR2 YNNKEL (reference sequence). The CDR3 extends over 14 amino acids. Trimming took 0 bases from V and 5 from J; bases not matched to a gene: 3. The CDR3 reads CASSQETGRTEAFF. CDR3 in DNA: TGTGCCAGCAGCCAAGAGACAGGGAGAACTGAAGCTTTCTTT.

J is TRBJ1-1 and V is TRBV5-6, with TRBD1 as a possible D gene (5 bases). The CDR3 has 16 residues. Germline CDR1 reads SGHDT; CDR2 reads YYEEEE. Trimming took off 4 bases at V and 0 bases at J, with 16 bases between the two ends. CDR3 sequence reads: CASSDLDTRMNTEAFF. The CDR3, as DNA: TGTGCCAGCAGCGATCTGGACACCCGGATGAACACTGAAGCTTTCTTT.

This chain uses TRBV18 with TRBJ2-6; weak D call: TRBD1 (5 bases). V was clipped by 7 bases and J by 0 bases, with 10 bases between them. The CDR3 totals 15 residues. The germline V gene encodes CDR1 KGHSH and CDR2 LQKENI. CDR3 sequence: CASLDISSGANVLTF. In DNA form, the CDR3 reads TGTGCCAGCTTGGACATATCCTCTGGGGCCAACGTCCTGACTTTC.

This clone was seen more than once but under ten times. The CDR3 here is CASSEEGTTITYEQYF. For the CDR3, the DNA is TGTGCCAGCAGTGAAGAAGGGACTACCATTACGTACGAGCAGTACTTC. This chain uses TRBV6-1 with TRBJ2-7; TRBD2 aligns across 7 bases. Per germline, CDR1 MNHNS and CDR2 SASEGT. With 1 base clipped from V and 4 bases from J, the junction kept 10 bases outside the gene matches. The CDR3 has 16 amino acids.

The rearrangement joins TRBV6-4 to TRBJ2-7, with TRBD2 identical over 10 bases. The CDR3 is 16 amino acids. The junction had 15 bases not matched to a gene; V was cut back by 9 bases and J by 4 bases. Germline CDR1 and CDR2: MRHNA and SNTAGT. The CDR3 spells CARPSGGALYYYEQYF. CDR3 in DNA: TGTGCCAGGCCGAGCGGGGGGGCCCTTTATTATTACGAGCAGTACTTC.

The chain has TRBV7-9 and TRBJ1-5; 7 bases line up with TRBD1. The CDR3 consists of 14 residues. Germline V gene sequence: CDR1 SEHNR, CDR2 FQNEAQ (reference sequence). Germline trimming cut 5 bases from V and 4 bases from J; bases unmatched to any gene: 5. The CDR3 sequence: CASSPQGSNQPQHF. The CDR3 DNA reads as TGTGCCAGCAGCCCACAGGGGTCTAATCAGCCCCAGCATTTT.

The chain joins TRBV6-5 to TRBJ1-2, with no clear D. The germline CDR1 and CDR2 sequences are MNHEY and SVGAGI. This CDR3 is 15 amino acids long. V lost 2 bases to trimming and J lost 3 bases, with 13 bases between them. The CDR3 is CASSYREGVDYGYTF. The CDR3 nucleotides are TGTGCCAGCAGTTACCGGGAGGGTGTGGACTATGGCTACACCTTC.

This sequence joins TRBV5-1 and TRBJ1-1; D perhaps matches TRBD1 (6 bases). V was clipped by 2 bases and J by 2 bases, with 10 bases between them. The CDR3 loop spans 14 amino acids. Germline V gives CDR1 SGHRS, CDR2 YFSETQ. CDR3 nucleotides: TGCGCCAGCAGCTTTTCGACAGGTAACACTGAAGCTTTCTTT. Protein sequence: CASSFSTGNTEAFF.

This clone was counted a few times. V and J are TRBV2 and TRBJ1-6; 9 bases agree with TRBD1. Trimming cost V 5 bases and J 7 bases; bases outside gene matches: 6. Per the germline V gene, CDR1 is SNHLY and CDR2 is FYNNEI. The CDR3 totals 15 residues. CDR3: CASSRQGVLNSPLHF. CDR3 coding DNA: TGTGCCAGCAGTCGACAGGGGGTGTTAAATTCACCCCTCCACTTT.

Here the CDR3 reads CSASTGGSSYNEQFF. The DNA for the CDR3 is TGCAGTGCTAGTACGGGAGGGAGCTCCTACAATGAGCAGTTCTTC. The V and J genes are TRBV20-1 and TRBJ2-1; 8 bases line up with TRBD2. Germline V gene sequence: CDR1 DFQATT, CDR2 SNEGSKA (reference sequence). This CDR3 contains 15 residues. The V and J ends lost 3 bases and 0 bases, in that order; junction bases with no gene match: 4.

The chain recombines TRBV4-3 with TRBJ1-1; no firm D call. Germline loops: CDR1 LGHNA, CDR2 YSLEER. The CDR3 contains 15 residues. With 4 bases removed from V and 5 bases from J, the gap between germline ends came to 17 bases. CDR3 sequence: CASSLETGRRTEAFF. For the CDR3, the DNA is TGCGCCAGCAGCCTCGAAACGGGTCGGAGAACTGAAGCTTTCTTT.

This clone was observed a single time. CDR3 in amino acids: CASSDSPGDGNTIYF. The CDR3 DNA reads as TGTGCCAGCAGTGACTCGCCCGGGGATGGAAACACCATATATTTT. The gene calls are TRBV6-4 and TRBJ1-3; no reliable D call. The ends were cut back, 0 bases at V and 3 bases at J, with 9 bases in the middle. The CDR3 sequence is 15 residues long. Germline V lookup: CDR1 MRHNA, CDR2 SNTAGT.

The chain has TRBV7-2 and TRBJ2-7, with 8 positions matching TRBD2. This CDR3 comprises 16 residues. From germline, CDR1 is SGHTA and CDR2 FQGNSA. V lost 1 base to trimming and J lost 2 bases; unmatched junction nucleotides: 7. The CDR3 DNA is TGTGCCAGCAGCTTAGAACTCCAGCGGGGGACCTACGAGCAGTACTTC. Its protein product is CASSLELQRGTYEQYF.

The V call is TRBV3-1 (or the pseudogene TRBV3-2), the J call TRBJ2-7; TRBD1 aligns across 11 bases. The germline CDR1 and CDR2 sequences are LGHDT and YNNKEL (reference sequence). V shed 0 bases and J 2 bases; nucleotides not matched to a gene: 3. The CDR3 length is 16 residues. The CDR3 protein is CASSQDVGQGAYEQYF. The CDR3 DNA sequence: TGTGCCAGCAGCCAAGATGTGGGACAGGGGGCCTACGAGCAGTACTTC.

This clone showed up just a few times. The chain carries TRBV10-2 and TRBJ2-2, with 9 nucleotides matching TRBD2. V lost 4 bases, J lost 6 bases, and 6 bases stayed unmatched. From germline, CDR1 is WSHSY and CDR2 SAAADI. This CDR3 has 15 residues. DNA for the CDR3: TGCGCCAGCAGTGGAATTAGCGGGAGAGCCGGGGAGCTGTTTTTT. It encodes CASSGISGRAGELFF.

This chain uses TRBV2 with TRBJ2-3, with TRBD2 matching over 8 bases. Germline V gene data show CDR1 as SNHLY and CDR2 as FYNNEI. After removal of 6 bases from V and 3 bases from J, the junction contained 8 bases not matched to a gene. The CDR3 spans 15 residues. The CDR3 loop reads CASSDIAGKTDTQYF. The CDR3 DNA reads TGTGCCAGCAGCGATATAGCGGGAAAGACAGATACGCAGTATTTT.